The 9 T cell receptor beta chains below were found in one sample sequenced in a study of human T cells and chemical hapten exposure (dated by TCRdb to about 2021). The time point tag for this specimen amounts to: pre-sensitization, week 0. According to the study, the label for this sample's treatment or condition signals: therapeutic diphenylcyclopropenone sensitization with weekly scalp DPC. The library relied on RACE. Instrument on record: NextSeq 500. TCRdb reprocessing: public reads trimmed at Q25 with fastp, clones called with MiXCR, in-frame beta chains kept. Records with the same CDR3 protein are collapsed into one entry carrying the most frequent genes and DNA. This sample has 350,000 to 400,000 distinct CDR3 sequences in its table, and roughly 5.3% of those were observed once. 2% to 3% of the sample goes to the ten largest clones. The sequencing here drew on whole blood, taken in connection with sensitization to the hapten diphenylcyclopropenone (DPC). The receptors were gathered from a woman in her 50s with alopecia areata. Some clones in this sample may be carry-over from other donors' samples.

This clonotype showed up just a few times. J is TRBJ2-7 and V is TRBV28; possible D gene TRBD2, 6 bases. The CDR3 has 13 residues. The germline gives CDR1 MDHEN, CDR2 SYDVKM. V was pared by 5 bases and J by 2 bases, with 10 bases between. CDR3 loop: CASSVEGPYEQYF. The CDR3 nucleotides read TGTGCCAGCAGTGTGGAGGGACCCTACGAGCAGTACTTC.

The sample holds many counts of this clonotype. The genes are TRBV6-6 and TRBJ2-7; D tentatively reads TRBD1 or TRBD2 (7 bases each). Trimming took off 11 bases at V and 2 bases at J, with 13 bases between the two ends. Looked up from germline, CDR1 is MNHNY and CDR2 is SVGAGI (reference sequence). The CDR3 consists of 12 residues. The CDR3 here is CASGGTAYEQYF. CDR3 bases: TGTGCCTCCGGGGGGACAGCCTACGAGCAGTACTTC.

This chain links TRBV7-9 with TRBJ2-1; D is possibly TRBD1 or TRBD2 (6 bases each). The CDR3 is 15 residues long. The germline gives CDR1 SEHNR, CDR2 FQNEAQ (reference sequence). V was pared by 6 bases and J by 0 bases, with 12 bases between. The CDR3 nucleotides are TGTGCCAGCAGGAGGGGGGCTAGCTCCTACAATGAGCAGTTCTTC. Translated: CASRRGASSYNEQFF.

This clonotype has a count of ten or more. V gene TRBV2 combines with J gene TRBJ1-6; D is ambiguous. The germline CDR1 and CDR2 sequences are SNHLY and FYNNEI. V was clipped by 1 base and J by 12 bases, with 4 bases between them. The CDR3 sequence is 11 residues long. CDR3 DNA: TGTGCCAGCAGTGAAGAAGTACCCCTCCACTTT. Its protein product is CASSEEVPLHF.

This clonotype showed up many times. The J gene is TRBJ2-2, the V gene TRBV6-5; 8 bases are a match to TRBD1. V trimming: 6 bases; J trimming: 0 bases; junction bases outside the gene matches: 3. Germline V gene sequence: CDR1 MNHEY, CDR2 SVGAGI. The CDR3 covers 15 residues. CDR3 coding DNA: TGTGCCAGCAGCTCGGACAGGGCGAACACCGGGGAGCTGTTTTTT. It yields the protein CASSSDRANTGELFF.

This clonotype was counted only a few times. The chain links TRBV13 to TRBJ2-3; TRBD2 matches at 7 bases. Germline lookup yields CDR1 PRHDT and CDR2 FYEKMQ (reference sequence). J was trimmed by 3 bases and V by 1 base; bases with no gene match: 4. The CDR3 extends over 15 amino acids. For the CDR3, the DNA is TGTGCCAGCAGCTTAGTCGGGGGGAAAACAGATACGCAGTATTTT. Its protein product is CASSLVGGKTDTQYF.

This rearrangement joins TRBV11-2 to TRBJ1-3, with a tentative D call TRBD1 (5 bases). The CDR3 is 15 residues long. V lost 3 bases and J lost 2, with 11 bases in between. Germline assignment: CDR1 SGHAT and CDR2 FQNNGV. Here the CDR3 DNA reads TGTGCCAGCAGCTTTGGGGGGATGGCTGGAAACACCATATATTTT. Its protein product is CASSFGGMAGNTIYF.

This clonotype was seen a handful of times. The CDR3 loop is CASQHVNTEAFF. For the CDR3, the DNA is TGTGCCAGCCAGCACGTGAACACTGAAGCTTTCTTT. This rearrangement joins TRBV6-6 to TRBJ1-1; D is uncertain. This CDR3 is built from 12 residues. Germline CDR1 is MNHNY and CDR2 is SVGAGI (reference sequence). V lost 8 bases, J lost 0 bases, and 7 bases lay in between.

This clonotype was picked up a small number of times. This chain uses TRBV5-1 with TRBJ1-6; the D gene is possibly TRBD1 (5 bases). CDR3 size: 15 residues. The ends were cut back, 4 bases at V and 10 bases at J, with 18 bases in the middle. Germline V lookup: CDR1 SGHRS, CDR2 YFSETQ. CDR3 DNA: TGCGCCAGCAGCCTGAAGCCAGGGATAGAGTCACCCCTCCACTTT. It encodes CASSLKPGIESPLHF.